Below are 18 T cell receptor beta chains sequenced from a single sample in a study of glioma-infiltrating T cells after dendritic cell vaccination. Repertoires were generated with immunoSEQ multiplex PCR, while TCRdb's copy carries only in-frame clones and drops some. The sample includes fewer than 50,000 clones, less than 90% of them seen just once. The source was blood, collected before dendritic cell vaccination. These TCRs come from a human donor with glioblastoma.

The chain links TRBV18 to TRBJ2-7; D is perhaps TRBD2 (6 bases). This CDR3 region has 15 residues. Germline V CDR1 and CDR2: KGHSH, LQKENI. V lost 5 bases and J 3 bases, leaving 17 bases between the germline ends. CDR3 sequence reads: CASSSSPGTGYEQYF. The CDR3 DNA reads TGTGCCAGCTCATCTTCGCCAGGGACTGGCTACGAGCAGTACTTC.

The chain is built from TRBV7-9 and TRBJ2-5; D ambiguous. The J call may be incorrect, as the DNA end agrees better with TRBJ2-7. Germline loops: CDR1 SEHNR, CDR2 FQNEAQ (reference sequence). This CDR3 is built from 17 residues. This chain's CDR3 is CASSLARSVGGHYEQYF. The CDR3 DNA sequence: TGTGCCAGCAGCTTAGCCAGATCAGTAGGTGGTCACTACGAGCAGTACTTC.

The CDR3 DNA sequence: TGTGCCAGCAGCCCACCCCAGGGGGCTATGGCGAACACCGGGGAGCTGTTTTTT. Translated: CASSPPQGAMANTGELFF. The chain has TRBV7-2 and TRBJ2-2; 8 bases align to TRBD1. After removal of 5 bases from V and 0 bases from J, the junction contained 11 bases not matched to a gene. The germline gives CDR1 SGHTA, CDR2 FQGNSA. This CDR3 is 18 amino acids long. Filled out from reference TRBV7-2 and TRBJ2-2, the complete variable domain reads GAGVSQSPSNKVTEKGKDVELRCDPISGHTALYWYRQSLGQGLEFLIYFQGNSAPDKSGLPSDRFSAERTGGSVSTLTIQRTQQEDSAVYLCASSPPQGAMANTGELFFGEGSRLTVL.

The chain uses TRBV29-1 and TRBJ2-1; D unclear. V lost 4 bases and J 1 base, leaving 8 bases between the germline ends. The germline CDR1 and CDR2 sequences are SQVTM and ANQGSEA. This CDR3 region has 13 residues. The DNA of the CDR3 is TGCAGCGTTGTCGGGTATTCCTACAATGAGCAGTTCTTC. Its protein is CSVVGYSYNEQFF.

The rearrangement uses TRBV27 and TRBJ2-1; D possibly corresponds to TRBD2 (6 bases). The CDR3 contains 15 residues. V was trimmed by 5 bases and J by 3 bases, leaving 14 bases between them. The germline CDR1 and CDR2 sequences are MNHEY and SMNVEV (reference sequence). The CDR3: CASSPYAGIYNEQFF. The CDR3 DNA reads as TGTGCCAGCAGTCCCTATGCGGGGATCTACAATGAGCAGTTCTTC.

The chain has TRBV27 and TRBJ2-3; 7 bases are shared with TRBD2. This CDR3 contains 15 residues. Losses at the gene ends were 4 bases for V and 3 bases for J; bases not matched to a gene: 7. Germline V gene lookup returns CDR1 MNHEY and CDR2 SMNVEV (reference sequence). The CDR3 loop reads CASSYLGGGTDTQYF. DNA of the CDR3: TGTGCCAGCAGTTACTTGGGGGGGGGTACAGATACGCAGTATTTT.

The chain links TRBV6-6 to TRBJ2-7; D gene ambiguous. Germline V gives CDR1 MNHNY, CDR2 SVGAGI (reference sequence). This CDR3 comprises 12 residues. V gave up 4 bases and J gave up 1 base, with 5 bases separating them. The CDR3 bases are TGTGCCAGCAGTTTAACTTCCTACGAGCAGTACTTC. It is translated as CASSLTSYEQYF.

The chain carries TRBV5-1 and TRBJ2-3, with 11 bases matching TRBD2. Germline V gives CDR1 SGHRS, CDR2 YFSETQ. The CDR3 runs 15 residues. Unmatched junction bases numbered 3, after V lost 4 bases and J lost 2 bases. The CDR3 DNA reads TGCGCCAGCAGCCCGGGACTAGCGGACACAGATACGCAGTATTTT. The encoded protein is CASSPGLADTDTQYF.

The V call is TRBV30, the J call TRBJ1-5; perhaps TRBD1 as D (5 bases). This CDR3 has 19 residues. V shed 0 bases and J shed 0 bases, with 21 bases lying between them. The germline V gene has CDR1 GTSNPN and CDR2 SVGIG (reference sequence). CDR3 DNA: TGTGCCTGGAGTGTACGTAGGGCCGGGCAGGGCTATAGCAATCAGCCCCAGCATTTT. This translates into CAWSVRRAGQGYSNQPQHF.

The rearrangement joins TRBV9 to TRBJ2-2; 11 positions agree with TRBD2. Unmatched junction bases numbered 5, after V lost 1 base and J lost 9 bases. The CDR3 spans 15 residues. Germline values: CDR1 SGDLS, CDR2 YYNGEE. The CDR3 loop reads CASSVSLAGGRELFF. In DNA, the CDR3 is TGTGCCAGCAGCGTAAGCCTAGCGGGGGGTCGGGAGCTGTTTTTT.

CDR3 amino acids: CASSLKQGTNQPQHF. In DNA, the CDR3 is TGTGCCAGCAGCCTAAAACAGGGGACGAATCAGCCCCAGCATTTT. This chain links TRBV7-2 with TRBJ1-5; 7 nucleotides agree with TRBD1. Germline CDR1 SGHTA, CDR2 FQGNSA. This CDR3 is 15 amino acids long. The J segment lost 4 bases and the V segment lost 5 bases, leaving 8 bases of the junction unmatched.

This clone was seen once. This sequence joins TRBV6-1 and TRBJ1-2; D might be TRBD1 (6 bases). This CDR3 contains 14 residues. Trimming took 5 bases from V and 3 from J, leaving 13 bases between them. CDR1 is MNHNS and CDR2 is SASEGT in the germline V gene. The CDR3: CASSLGGLDYGYTF. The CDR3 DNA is TGTGCCAGCAGTTTGGGGGGGCTGGACTATGGCTACACCTTC.

CDR3: CASIHQKGGYGYTF. In nucleotides, the CDR3 is TGTGCCAGCATCCACCAGAAGGGAGGCTATGGCTACACCTTC. The rearrangement uses TRBV28 and TRBJ1-2; D uncertain. Germline V gene data show CDR1 as MDHEN and CDR2 as SYDVKM. This CDR3 spans 14 amino acids. Trimming cost V 7 bases and J 4 bases, with 16 bases left between them.

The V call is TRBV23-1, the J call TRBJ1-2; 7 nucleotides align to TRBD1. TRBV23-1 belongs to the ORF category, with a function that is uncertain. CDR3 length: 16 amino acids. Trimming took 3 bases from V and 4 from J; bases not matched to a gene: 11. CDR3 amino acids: CASSHSPATGPYGYTF. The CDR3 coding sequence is TGCGCCAGCAGTCACTCTCCAGCGACAGGGCCCTATGGCTACACCTTC.

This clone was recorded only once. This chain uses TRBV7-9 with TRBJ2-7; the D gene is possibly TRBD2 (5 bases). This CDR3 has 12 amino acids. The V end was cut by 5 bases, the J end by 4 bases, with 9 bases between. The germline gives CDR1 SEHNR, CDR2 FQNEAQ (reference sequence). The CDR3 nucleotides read TGTGCCAGCAGCCCCAGGAGGTACGAGCAGTACTTC. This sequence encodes CASSPRRYEQYF. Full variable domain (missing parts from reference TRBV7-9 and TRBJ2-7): DTGVSQNPRHKITKRGQNVTFRCDPISEHNRLYWYRQTLGQGPEFLTYFQNEAQLEKSRLLSDRFSAERPKGSFSTLEIQRTEQGDSAMYLCASSPRRYEQYFGPGTRLTVT.

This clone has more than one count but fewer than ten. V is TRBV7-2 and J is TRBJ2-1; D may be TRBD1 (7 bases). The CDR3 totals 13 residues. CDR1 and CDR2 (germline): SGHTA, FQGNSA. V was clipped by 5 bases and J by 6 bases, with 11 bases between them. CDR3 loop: CASSLRGANEQFF. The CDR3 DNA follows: TGTGCCAGCAGCCTCAGGGGGGCCAATGAGCAGTTCTTC.

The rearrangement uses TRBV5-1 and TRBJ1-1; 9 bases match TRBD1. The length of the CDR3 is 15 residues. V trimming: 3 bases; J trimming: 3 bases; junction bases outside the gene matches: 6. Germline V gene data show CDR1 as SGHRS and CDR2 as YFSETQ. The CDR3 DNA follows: TGCGCCAGCAGCTCGGACAGGGGAGGGTACACTGAAGCTTTCTTT. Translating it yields CASSSDRGGYTEAFF.

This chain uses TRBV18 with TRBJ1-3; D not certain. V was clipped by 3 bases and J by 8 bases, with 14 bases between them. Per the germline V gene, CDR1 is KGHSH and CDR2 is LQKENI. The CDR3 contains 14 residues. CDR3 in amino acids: CASSPMAGYDTIYF. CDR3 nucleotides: TGTGCCAGCTCACCGATGGCGGGGTACGACACCATATATTTT.